This T cell receptor beta chain derives from a study of regulatory T cells in long-lasting Graves disease. Researchers made TCR beta libraries by using iRepertoire HTBI primers and running Arm-PCR on CDR3 regions. TCRdb reanalysed the multiplex PCR reads using MiXCR and keeps one entry per CDR3 protein. Of roughly 260,000 distinct CDR3 sequences listed, about 17% are singletons. Time point of the sample: newly diagnosed GD, antithyroid drugs for less than 3 months. PBMC RNA served as the TCR library source. Patients hailed from an endocrinology department in Xi'an, China. The CDR3 sequence is 16 residues long. From germline, CDR1 is MNHEY and CDR2 SVGAGI. Unmatched junction bases numbered 6, after V lost 2 bases and J lost 3 bases. The data also belong to a second study, concerning T cells in Graves' hyperthyroidism and ophthalmopathy. That paper notes: TCR CDR3 regions were first amplified by RT-PCR with HTBI primers.

The chain links TRBV6-5 to TRBJ1-5, with 8 bases fitting TRBD1. The starting material was peripheral blood mononuclear cells (PBMCs), obtained at new diagnosis, from a patient treated with antithyroid drugs. This receptor was taken from a woman in her thirties with Graves disease. Written as DNA, the CDR3 is TGTGCCAGCAGTTACCCCCCAGGGGGCCCCAATCAGCCCCAGCATTTT. Translating it yields CASSYPPGGPNQPQHF.